The 6 T cell receptor beta chains reported below all come from one sample, sequenced in a study of cytomegalovirus exposure and HLA in healthy donors. 60 Vbeta and 13 Jbeta primers were used in PCR. The repertoire was sequenced with immunoSEQ multiplex PCR; TCRdb's copy has only in-frame clones and lacks some. Found here are around 160,000 clones, 60% to 80% of them singletons; the top ten hold around 2.1%. The sample was PBMCs. Receptors originate from a man aged 50 or older in good health and CMV-seropositive.

The chain uses TRBV27 and TRBJ1-2; 10 nucleotides line up with TRBD1. Per the germline V gene, CDR1 is MNHEY and CDR2 is SMNVEV (reference sequence). The CDR3 has 15 amino acids. The ends lost 3 bases at V and 2 bases at J; junction bases unmatched: 3. This CDR3 reads CASSFADRGNYGYTF. The CDR3 DNA is TGTGCCAGCAGTTTTGCGGACAGGGGGAACTATGGCTACACCTTC.

The chain carries TRBV5-1 and TRBJ2-2, with 8 positions matching TRBD2. The trim removed 4 bases at V and 2 bases at J, leaving 4 bases unmatched. The CDR3 runs 15 residues. CDR1 and CDR2 (germline): SGHRS, YFSETQ. The CDR3 protein is CASSRSGGNTGELFF. In DNA, the CDR3 is TGCGCCAGCAGCCGGAGCGGGGGAAACACCGGGGAGCTGTTTTTT.

The J gene is TRBJ1-4, the V gene TRBV5-4, with D possibly matching TRBD1 (6 bases). Trimming stripped 1 base from V and 0 bases from J, with 13 bases between. The CDR3 spans 17 residues. CDR1 is SGHNT and CDR2 is YYREEE in the germline V gene (reference sequence). The CDR3 reads CASSLSQGGPTNEKLFF. CDR3 sequence (DNA): TGTGCCAGCAGCTTGTCACAAGGGGGTCCAACTAATGAAAAACTGTTTTTT.

J is TRBJ1-5 and V is TRBV7-9; 8 nucleotides line up with TRBD1. Germline V CDR1 and CDR2: SEHNR, FQNEAQ (reference sequence). The CDR3 is 13 residues long. Losses at the gene ends were 3 bases for V and 6 bases for J; bases not matched to a gene: 1. This chain's CDR3 is CASSFDRGQPQHF. CDR3 DNA sequence: TGTGCCAGCAGCTTCGACAGGGGTCAGCCCCAGCATTTT.

The rearrangement uses TRBV27 and TRBJ2-5, with 10 positions matching TRBD2. CDR1 is MNHEY, CDR2 SMNVEV, per germline (reference sequence). CDR3 length equals 15 residues. V was clipped by 6 bases and J by 4 bases; unmatched bases: 8. Here the CDR3 reads CASRASGGRGETQYF. The CDR3, as DNA: TGTGCCAGCAGGGCTAGCGGGGGAAGGGGAGAGACCCAGTACTTC.

V gene TRBV2 combines with J gene TRBJ2-7; D possibly corresponds to TRBD2 (6 bases). The CDR3 runs 14 residues. Looked up from germline, CDR1 is SNHLY and CDR2 is FYNNEI. V dropped 6 bases and J dropped 7 bases, with 19 bases sitting between them. The CDR3 protein is CASSINRDLGEQYF. The CDR3 bases are TGTGCCAGCAGCATCAACCGGGACTTGGGAGAGCAGTACTTC.